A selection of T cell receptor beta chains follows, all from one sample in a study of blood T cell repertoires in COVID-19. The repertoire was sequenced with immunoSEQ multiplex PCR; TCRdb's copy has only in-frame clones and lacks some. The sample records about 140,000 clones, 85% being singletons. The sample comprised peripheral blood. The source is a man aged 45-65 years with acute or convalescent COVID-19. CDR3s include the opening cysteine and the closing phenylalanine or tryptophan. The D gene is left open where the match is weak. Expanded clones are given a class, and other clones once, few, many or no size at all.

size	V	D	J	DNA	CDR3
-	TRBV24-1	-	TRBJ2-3	TGTGCCACTAAGGGGTCGGACACAGATACGCAGTATTTT	CATKGSDTDTQYF
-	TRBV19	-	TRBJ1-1	TGTGCCAGTAGTACCCGTACACGAAACACTGAAGCTTTCTTT	CASSTRTRNTEAFF
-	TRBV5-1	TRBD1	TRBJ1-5	TGCGCCAGCAGCTTGGGGACAGGGCCTGGCCAGCCCCAGCATTTT	CASSLGTGPGQPQHF
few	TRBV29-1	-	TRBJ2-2	TGCAGCGTTGAGGAGAGCGGACCCACCGGGGAGCTGTTTTTT	CSVEESGPTGELFF
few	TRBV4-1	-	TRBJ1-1	TGCGCCAGCAGCCAAGGCAGGGAGAACACTGAAGCTTTCTTT	CASSQGRENTEAFF
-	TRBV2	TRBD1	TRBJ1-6	TGTGCCAGCACTACCGGGACAGGGAGCTATAATTCACCCCTCCACTTT	CASTTGTGSYNSPLHF
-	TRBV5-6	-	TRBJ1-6	TGTGCCAGCAGACCGGTGCGGGGGAAGAGTTCACCCCTCCACTTT	CASRPVRGKSSPLHF
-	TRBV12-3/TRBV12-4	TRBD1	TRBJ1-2	TGTGCCAGCAGTTTAGGACAGGGGTACACCTTC	CASSLGQGYTF
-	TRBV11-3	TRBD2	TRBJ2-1	TGTGCCAGCAGCTTAGATTATGACGGGGACTACTACAATGAGCAGTTCTTC	CASSLDYDGDYYNEQFF
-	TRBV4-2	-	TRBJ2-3	TGTGCCAGCAGCCGGAGACTCCGCACAGATACGCAGTATTTT	CASSRRLRTDTQYF
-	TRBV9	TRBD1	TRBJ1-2	TGTGCCAGCAGCGTAGACCCAGGGGGGCCGGGGGGCTACACCTTC	CASSVDPGGPGGYTF
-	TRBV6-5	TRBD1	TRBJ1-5	TGTGCCAGCAACCCGGGACAGGGGGCTAATCAGCCCCAGCATTTT	CASNPGQGANQPQHF
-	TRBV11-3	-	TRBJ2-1	TGTGCCAGCAGCTTTCCTAAACTAAGGTACAATGAGCAGTTCTTC	CASSFPKLRYNEQFF